The source of this TCR beta chain is a study of T cells after yellow fever vaccination (dated by TCRdb to between 2018 and 2021). In terms of the full investigation: Libraries from fractions with low cell numbers were prepared with the SMART-Seq v4 Ultra Low Input RNA kit. Two healthy male donors, one aged 18 to 29 and one aged 30 to 40 years, were included in the cohort. Bulk TCR alpha and beta repertoires were sequenced longitudinally to track T-cell clones before and after primary and booster YFV17D yellow fever vaccination. Blood was drawn at multiple timepoints before and after primary and secondary immunization, with bulk PBMC replicates and cell subsets isolated.

The treatment or condition label corresponds to: live attenuated yellow fever vaccine strain. Two biological replicates of bulk PBMCs were collected at each blood-draw timepoint. A standard Ficoll-Paque protocol was used to isolate PBMCs from peripheral blood. RNA was extracted with TriZol from bulk PBMCs, CD4 and CD8 fractions, and dextramer-positive and dextramer-negative fractions. Reading the germline V gene gives CDR1 MDHEN and CDR2 SYDVKM. Trimming costs V 5 bases and J 3 bases, and their ends lie 11 bases apart. From the cysteine up to the valine, the CDR3 has a length of 13 residues. Of all the DNA, just the CDR3 is kept, 39 bases in frame from base 1. Here is what the overall study found, with its caveats: After the booster, most of the clones that had expanded following primary vaccination were detected again (96% of CD4 and around 87% of CD8), which suggests that memory was broadly maintained. Only a couple of donors were included in the study, so the extent to which the findings can be generalized is limited. Compared with the primary T-cell response, the secondary T-cell response was weaker but faster, peaking on day 5 rather than day 15. Because abundant contaminating clonotypes from the bulk population could be contained in FACS-sorted repertoires, computational filtering was required. A small share of clonotypes was detected in both CD4 and CD8 compartments, with the overlap likely arising from convergent recombination.

TCR cDNA was synthesized by 5'RACE template switching, through which a universal primer site and unique molecular identifiers were introduced. Priming for cDNA synthesis came from both the TCR alpha and TCR beta constant segments. Library amplification involved two PCR steps, and the second step added sample barcodes and sequencing adapters. Sequencing of libraries was done on Illumina HiSeq 2500 (2x100 bp) or NovaSeq (2x150 bp). Regarding the original processing steps: MIGEC was used to demultiplex reads and collapse the reads into UMI consensus sequences, and MiXCR was used for V(D)J alignment. Vaccine-responding clonotypes were identified with edgeR using replicate PBMC samples, with FDR below 0.01 and a log2 fold change above 5 up to day 15 being required. CD4 or CD8 identity was assigned to each bulk clonotype according to whether the clonotype was present at higher abundance in the sequenced CD4 repertoire or the sequenced CD8 repertoire. TCRdb trimmed the raw reads at Q25, called clones with MiXCR and kept productive beta chains. A single entry per CDR3 protein holds the most common genes and DNA from its merged rows. TCRdb assigned the V and J calls; the authors' analysis was not used. This sample gives roughly 330,000 distinct CDR3 sequences in total; 6.8% of them show up just once. The ten top clones hold over 15% of the sample.

To note about this clonotype: Its target antigen remains unknown. Base qualities are not provided; no much larger clone lies one nucleotide away.

Material: PBMCs, obtained roughly 46 days after the first yellow fever vaccination. In this chain, TRBV28 is recombined with TRBJ2-7; TRBD1 is a possible D gene, resting on 6 matching bases. The receptor was derived from a man aged 18 to 29 who received the YFV17D yellow fever vaccine. The nucleotide sequence reads TGTGCCAGCAGTATCAGGGGCGGCTACGAGCAGTACGTC. Translated, this gives CASSIRGGYEQYV.